The clone carrying this TCR beta chain showed up just a few times. No antigen is known for it. This sample is drawn from a study of shared clonotypes between healthy human individuals. Caucasian adults living in Nashville, Tennessee, provided all samples. Clones were read by immunoSEQ multiplex PCR, and TCRdb kept only the in-frame ones, dropping some. There are over a million clones in the sample; 95% to 97% occur only once, and more than 0.9% lies in the top ten. The CDR3 is 15 residues long. Trimming at V came to 6 bases and at J to 1 base, leaving 6 bases not matched to a gene. CDR1 and CDR2 from the germline V gene are GTSNPN and SVGIG (reference sequence). General study findings and limits: Depth of sequencing was expected to influence donor clonotype sharing. Generally, estimated richness proved larger in naive subsets than it did in memory subsets.

The V gene is TRBV30, the J gene TRBJ2-2; TRBD1 matches at 9 bases. Sequencing was done on a sample of naive CD4+ T cells sorted from blood. Subset specified: CD45RA+ positively selected. The sequence came from a man under 40 in good health. This CDR3 is CACPPGQGNTGELFF. The CDR3 coding sequence is TGTGCCTGCCCCCCGGGACAGGGGAACACCGGGGAGCTGTTTTTT.